This TCR beta chain was sequenced for a study of vaccination and CD4 T cells after COVID-19 (dated by TCRdb to the early 2020s). Some background on the complete study: In the convalescent cohort there were six males and four females, among whom were two Hispanic individuals, seven Caucasians, two Asians and one multiracial person. In some eleven COVID-19 convalescent patients and 4 infection-naive healthy vaccine recipients, researchers compared the spike-specific CD4+ TCR repertoire from before mRNA vaccination with the repertoire from after. For stimulating the cultures, overlapping spike peptide pools were used, derived from SARS-CoV-2 as well as from the common cold coronaviruses HCoV-NL63, HCoV-OC43 and HCoV-229E. Participants received two doses of either the Pfizer-BioNTech BNT162b2 vaccine (n=8) or the Moderna mRNA-1273 vaccine (n=2). An earlier paper using these donors assessed, at the TCR clonotype level, memory CD4+ T cell crossreactivity between SARS-CoV-2 and common cold coronavirus spike proteins. Post-vaccine blood samples were collected a median of about 66 days after the second vaccine dose, ranging from roughly 12 to 241 days. Control cultures received a CEFX viral epitope pool as the positive control, an HIV-1 Nef peptide pool as the negative control, or no peptide. Post-COVID blood samples were collected from convalescent patients a median of approximately 93 days after diagnosis, with a range of about 35 to 180 days.

This clonotype has a handful of counts. It lacks a known antigen. The record has no base qualities; no much larger clone is one base away. Results and caveats for the whole study, not just this receptor: An increase in the median number of SARS-CoV-2-reactive clonotypes from 20 to 25 after infection to 35 to 40 after vaccination was observed, but the change was not found to be significant. In convalescent patients, nearly all vaccine-specific clones (304 of 307) were found to be mono-reactive for SARS-CoV-2 spike rather than cross-reactive with common cold coronaviruses. In convalescent patients, a median approximately 83% of post-vaccine SARS-CoV-2-reactive clones were detected only after vaccination, suggesting vaccine-specific priming. The number of convalescent patients in the study was relatively small, and the study did not examine early timepoints following natural infection.

Libraries were made using PCR. DNA from cultured CD4+ T cells was subjected to TCR sequencing with the Oncomine TCR Beta short-read assay at the Johns Hopkins FTIC core. The QIAamp micro DNA kit was used to extract genomic DNA from the cultured CD4+ T cells. Oncomine TCR Beta libraries made from cultured CD4+ T cells were pooled using unique dual indexes and sequenced on an Illumina iSeq 100. Processing in the source paper ran as follows. Non-productive sequences were removed, and CDR3s that did not start with C, did not end with F or W, or were shorter than 7 amino acids were discarded. The MANAFEST web application identified antigen-specific clonotypes by comparing peptide-stimulated wells against reference wells and other culture wells. Positive clones required FDR below 0.05, an odds ratio above 5, and productive frequency above 0.1% in at least two of three replicate wells. A clonotype counted as cross-reactive if it showed significant expansion both in the SARS-CoV-2 spike wells and in at least one common cold coronavirus spike condition. Using R version 3.6.1, CDR3 homology was evaluated through Levenshtein distances (stringdist) along with unrooted phylogenetic trees (ape). The raw public data were reprocessed by TCRdb itself: fastp quality trimming at Q25, MiXCR clonotype calling, in-frame beta chains only. Merged by CDR3 protein, the rows form single entries marked with the most common genes and DNA. None of the V and J calls come from the authors' own analysis; TCRdb made them. This sample is represented by roughly 6,500 distinct CDR3 sequences; roughly 33% of them were singletons. 25% to 35% of the sample lies in the top ten.

In light of the paper, this sample's treatment or condition label describes: approximately 9-day PBMC culture with coronavirus spike peptide pools or control peptides (ViraFEST assay). CD4+ T cells from unexposed donors were collected before the COVID-19 pandemic (2011-2018). To expand antigen-specific T cells with peptide pools and then pick out the expanded clonotypes through TCR sequencing, the study relied on the ViraFEST assay. Each well held two million PBMCs cultured with roughly 10 ug/ml peptide pools in IMDM containing 5% human AB serum and around 10 IU/ml IL-2. Half of the culture medium was replaced with fresh IL-2-containing medium on days 3 and 7. After 10 days of culture, CD4+ T cells were isolated by negative selection using the EasySep CD4+ T cell isolation kit. Unexposed donor CD4+ T cells were tested for reactivity to SARS-CoV-2 S and N and four common cold coronavirus spike pools, as cell number allowed. PBMCs were separated from whole blood using Ficoll-Paque Plus gradient centrifugation and then either used fresh or cryopreserved at -140C. In general, triplicate wells were set up for every culture condition. The leukapheresis product for the unexposed donors was obtained through commercial purchase.

Trimming at the junction amounts to 6 bases on V and 0 bases on J, and the germline ends lie 15 bases apart. The germline V gene (reference sequence) gives CDR1 as DFQATT and CDR2 as SNEGSKA. The CDR3 sequence holds 15 residues, the cysteine and phenylalanine included. Just CDR3 DNA is preserved here, 45 bases in frame from base 1. This sequence was found in a human donor in good health. The chain joins TRBV20-1 to TRBJ1-3; a confident D gene designation cannot be given. The specimen sequenced was CD4+ T cells from blood, cultured in vitro. The CDR3 here reads CSAQTETFSGNTIYF. The bases are TGCAGTGCGCAGACGGAGACATTCTCTGGAAACACCATATATTTT.